This T cell receptor beta chain was sequenced in a study of blood T cell repertoires in COVID-19. Turning to the study itself: Italy, Spain and the United States were the sources of the convalescent and acute COVID-19 samples.

The CDR3 is 16 residues long. The germline CDR1 and CDR2 sequences are MNHEY and SVGAGI. Trimming stripped 0 bases from V and 1 base from J, with 12 bases between. Methods used by the authors: Amplified reference gene primers provided the basis for estimating nucleated cell counts. Sequencing was performed with immunoSEQ multiplex PCR; in TCRdb, only in-frame clones are kept and a portion is missing. For V, J and clone size, that table is used; D and trimming come from the DNA. The sample consists of around 32,000 clones, 80% to 95% of them appearing once. This sequence was found in a male donor with active COVID-19. The sequenced sample was peripheral blood. The chain recombines TRBV6-5 with TRBJ1-1; D remains ambiguous. CDR3 sequence: CASSYSSPGSNTEAFF. For the CDR3, the DNA is TGTGCCAGCAGTTACTCGAGCCCGGGGTCGAACACTGAAGCTTTCTTT.